These 13 T cell receptor beta chains were sequenced from one sample in a study of blood T cell repertoires in COVID-19. Profiling relied on immunoSEQ multiplex PCR, and the TCRdb table lists in-frame clones only, not all of them. The sample lists about 70,000 clones, more than 70% seen once, with around 32% in the top ten. Source material: peripheral blood. These receptors all come from a woman older than 75 with active or convalescent COVID-19.

The chain joins TRBV7-3 to TRBJ2-1; 14 bases are a match to TRBD2. Per the germline V gene, CDR1 is SGHTA and CDR2 is FQGTGA. The CDR3 covers 15 residues. After removal of 5 bases from V and 6 bases from J, the junction contained 3 bases not matched to a gene. The CDR3 loop is CASSKGLAGANEQFF. The CDR3 region has the DNA TGTGCCAGCAGCAAGGGACTAGCGGGGGCCAATGAGCAGTTCTTC.

J is TRBJ2-1 and V is TRBV19, with D hard to call. CDR3 length: 11 residues. V was cut by 3 bases and J by 6 bases, with 3 bases left in between. Germline V gene data show CDR1 as LNHDA and CDR2 as SQIVND (reference sequence). CDR3 in DNA: TGTGCCAGTAGTATCTTCAATGAGCAGTTCTTC. Encoded protein: CASSIFNEQFF.

The rearrangement joins TRBV19 to TRBJ1-2; D is possibly TRBD1 (5 bases). V was shortened by 5 bases and J by 3 bases, with 10 bases between the two germline ends. CDR3 length: 13 amino acids. The germline V gene has CDR1 LNHDA and CDR2 SQIVND (reference sequence). This CDR3 reads CASSVDSYYGYTF. The CDR3 DNA reads TGTGCCAGTAGTGTCGACAGTTACTATGGCTACACCTTC. The variable domain in full, completed from reference TRBV19 and TRBJ1-2, reads DGGITQSPKYLFRKEGQNVTLSCEQNLNHDAMYWYRQDPGQGLRLIYYSQIVNDFQKGDIAEGYSVSREKKESFPLTVTSAQKNPTAFYLCASSVDSYYGYTFGSGTRLTVV.

The V and J genes are TRBV5-1 and TRBJ2-5; 7 bases agree with TRBD1. Germline V lookup: CDR1 SGHRS, CDR2 YFSETQ. Trimming took 0 bases from V and 1 from J; bases not matched to a gene: 6. This CDR3 region has 16 residues. CDR3 in amino acids: CASSLVHRGSQETQYF. The CDR3 nucleotides read TGCGCCAGCAGCTTGGTACACAGGGGATCCCAAGAGACCCAGTACTTC.

This chain connects TRBV14 to TRBJ2-7, with 8 bases identical to TRBD2. Germline values: CDR1 SGHDN, CDR2 FVKESK. The ends lost 4 bases at V and 0 bases at J; junction bases unmatched: 5. This CDR3 has 15 amino acids. The CDR3 here is CASSPAGGLSYEQYF. The CDR3 nucleotides read TGTGCCAGCAGCCCTGCGGGGGGACTCTCCTACGAGCAGTACTTC. Variable domain in full (rest from reference TRBV14 and TRBJ2-7): EAGVTQFPSHSVIEKGQTVTLRCDPISGHDNLYWYRRVMGKEIKFLLHFVKESKQDESGMPNNRFLAERTGGTYSTLKVQPAELEDSGVYFCASSPAGGLSYEQYFGPGTRLTVT.

CDR3 in DNA: TGTGCCAGTAGTACCTACCACAGGGGATCGGGAAACACCATATATTTT. It encodes CASSTYHRGSGNTIYF. This sequence joins TRBV19 and TRBJ1-3, with 7 bases aligning to TRBD1. Germline CDR1 and CDR2: LNHDA and SQIVND (reference sequence). This CDR3 comprises 16 residues. V was pared by 4 bases and J by 4 bases, with 10 bases of the junction left unmatched.

The chain recombines TRBV11-2 with TRBJ1-2; D might be TRBD1 (6 bases). CDR3 length: 16 amino acids. Germline CDR1 and CDR2: SGHAT and FQNNGV. The ends were cut back, 4 bases at V and 4 bases at J, with 19 bases in the middle. The CDR3 nucleotides read TGTGCCAGCAGCTCTCTTCGCCACCAACAGGGCTATGGCTACACCTTC. It encodes CASSSLRHQQGYGYTF.

The chain employs TRBV4-1 and TRBJ1-6, with D maybe TRBD1 (6 bases). The V gene's germline CDR1 is MGHRA and CDR2 YSYEKL. This CDR3 comprises 18 residues. V was pared by 0 bases and J by 0 bases, with 12 bases between. The CDR3 coding sequence is TGCGCCAGCAGCCAAGATGAGGGGGGGAGCTCCTATAATTCACCCCTCCACTTT. Translated, it gives CASSQDEGGSSYNSPLHF.

The V gene is TRBV18, the J gene TRBJ1-5, with D possibly matching TRBD1 (5 bases). The CDR3 extends over 14 amino acids. Trimming took off 3 bases at V and 0 bases at J, with 6 bases between the two ends. Germline lookup yields CDR1 KGHSH and CDR2 LQKENI. The CDR3 nucleotides read TGTGCCAGCTCACCTCAGGGTAGCAATCAGCCCCAGCATTTT. Amino acids: CASSPQGSNQPQHF.

This rearrangement joins TRBV7-3 to TRBJ2-1, with TRBD2 matching over 11 bases. The CDR3 has 15 amino acids. The germline V gene has CDR1 SGHTA and CDR2 FQGTGA. The ends lost 4 bases at V and 9 bases at J; junction bases unmatched: 8. This chain's CDR3 is CASSSYSGGVGEQFF. As DNA, the CDR3 is TGTGCCAGCAGCTCCTATAGCGGGGGGGTAGGTGAGCAGTTCTTC.

The CDR3 region is CASSVGTSWVSGTDTQYF. CDR3 sequence (DNA): TGCGCCAGCAGCGTCGGGACTTCATGGGTATCTGGCACAGATACGCAGTATTTT. V usage is TRBV5-1 and J usage is TRBJ2-3, with a weak D call TRBD2 (6 bases). Per germline, CDR1 SGHRS and CDR2 YFSETQ. Between the trimmed V and J ends, which lost 4 bases and 1 base, there was a span of 22 bases. The CDR3 runs 18 residues.

The chain is built from TRBV6-5 and TRBJ2-2; 8 nucleotides line up with TRBD2. The germline V gene encodes CDR1 MNHEY and CDR2 SVGAGI. The CDR3 totals 14 residues. V dropped 5 bases and J dropped 7; count of bases not matched to a gene: 6. The CDR3 DNA reads TGTGCCAGCAGTCGGGGGGGGCTAGGCGGGGAGCTGTTTTTT. Its protein product is CASSRGGLGGELFF.

This clone has a handful of counts. V gene TRBV19 combines with J gene TRBJ1-2; no firm D call. Germline V CDR1 and CDR2: LNHDA, SQIVND (reference sequence). The CDR3 contains 13 residues. V lost 6 bases, J lost 5 bases, and 13 bases lay in between. CDR3 region: CASSPLHRYGYTF. The CDR3 DNA reads as TGTGCCAGTAGCCCACTCCATCGATATGGCTACACCTTC.